These 21 T cell receptor beta chains originate from one sample sequenced in a study of blood T cell repertoires in COVID-19. Some clones are missing from TCRdb's copy, which holds only in-frame ones; the method was immunoSEQ multiplex PCR. The table has about 300,000 clones, roughly nine tenths seen once. Sequences were obtained from peripheral blood. The receptor source for this set is a man aged 18 to 29 who had recovered from COVID-19.

The chain uses TRBV11-3 and TRBJ2-3, with 8 bases lining up with TRBD2. In germline, CDR1 is SGHNT, CDR2 YENEEA. J gave up 2 bases and V 4 bases, and 5 bases lay outside the gene matches. The CDR3 has 15 residues. The CDR3 region is CASSSQREITDTQYF. Written as DNA, the CDR3 is TGTGCCAGCAGCTCGCAGCGGGAGATCACAGATACGCAGTATTTT.

The rearrangement uses TRBV19 and TRBJ2-3, with D hard to call. The CDR3 has 15 amino acids. Trimming removed 5 bases from V and 6 bases from J, with 18 bases in between. The germline V gene encodes CDR1 LNHDA and CDR2 SQIVND (reference sequence). CDR3 in DNA: TGTGCCAGTAGTTTTTCCACATCGAATTGGGATACGCAGTATTTT. This gives the protein CASSFSTSNWDTQYF.

This chain connects TRBV23-1 to TRBJ2-2; 10 positions match TRBD2. TRBV23-1 is given ORF status, its function remaining uncertain. V shed 0 bases, J shed 5 bases, and the junction held 18 bases outside the gene matches. The CDR3 length is 21 residues. The CDR3 loop reads CASSQSRASGRILICTGELFF. The CDR3 DNA follows: TGCGCCAGCAGTCAATCGAGGGCTAGCGGGAGAATTTTAATATGTACCGGGGAGCTGTTTTTT.

This clone was recorded once. The chain couples TRBV15 to TRBJ2-2; perhaps TRBD1 as D (5 bases). The CDR3 runs 19 residues. The germline gives CDR1 LNHNV, CDR2 YYDKDF (reference sequence). V was pared by 1 base and J by 3 bases, with 21 bases between. CDR3 in DNA: TGTGCCACCAGCAGAGCCGGACCTACAGGAAGAAGGGACACCGGGGAGCTGTTTTTT. This translates into CATSRAGPTGRRDTGELFF. Drawing the rest from reference TRBV15 and TRBJ2-2, the complete variable domain is DAMVIQNPRYQVTQFGKPVTLSCSQTLNHNVMYWYQQKSSQAPKLLFHYYDKDFNNEADTPDNFQSRRPNTSFCFLDIRSPGLGDTAMYLCATSRAGPTGRRDTGELFFGEGSRLTVL.

The gene calls are TRBV7-3 and TRBJ2-1; TRBD2 aligns across 7 bases. CDR1 is SGHTA and CDR2 is FQGTGA in the germline V gene. The CDR3 loop spans 15 amino acids. V dropped 1 base and J dropped 3; count of bases not matched to a gene: 3. The CDR3 here is CASSLIGGYYNEQFF. CDR3 DNA sequence: TGTGCCAGCAGCTTAATCGGGGGGTACTACAATGAGCAGTTCTTC.

The CDR3 is CASSLLGGIQPQHF. The CDR3 bases are TGTGCCAGCAGCTTGTTAGGGGGCATTCAGCCCCAGCATTTT. The gene calls are TRBV5-6 and TRBJ1-5, with TRBD1 matching over 7 bases. The germline V gene encodes CDR1 SGHDT and CDR2 YYEEEE. This CDR3 region has 14 residues. The trim removed 1 base at V and 6 bases at J, leaving 4 bases unmatched. Looking up the rest from reference TRBV5-6 and TRBJ1-5 gives the full variable domain: DAGVTQSPTHLIKTRGQQVTLRCSPKSGHDTVSWYQQALGQGPQFIFQYYEEEERQRGNFPDRFSGHQFPNYSSELNVNALLLGDSALYLCASSLLGGIQPQHFGDGTRLSIL.

For the CDR3, the DNA is TGTGCCAGCAGTTCGACAGGAGACACCTACGAGCAGTACTTC. Translated: CASSSTGDTYEQYF. The chain has TRBV27 and TRBJ2-7; a possible D gene is TRBD1 (6 bases). Germline V lookup: CDR1 MNHEY, CDR2 SMNVEV (reference sequence). The CDR3 extends over 14 amino acids. Trimming cost V 4 bases and J 2 bases, with 12 bases left between them.

The chain carries TRBV5-1 and TRBJ2-5; TRBD1 aligns across 7 bases. The CDR3 runs to 14 residues. Per the germline V gene, CDR1 is SGHRS and CDR2 is YFSETQ. V lost 2 bases and J lost 5; bases outside the gene matches: 6. The CDR3 region is CASSLQGIEETQYF. The DNA for the CDR3 is TGCGCCAGCAGCTTACAGGGGATCGAGGAGACCCAGTACTTC. Supplemented by reference TRBV5-1 and TRBJ2-5, the full variable domain reads KAGVTQTPRYLIKTRGQQVTLSCSPISGHRSVSWYQQTPGQGLQFLFEYFSETQRNKGNFPGRFSGRQFSNSRSEMNVSTLELGDSALYLCASSLQGIEETQYFGPGTRLLVL.

This chain uses TRBV11-2 with TRBJ2-4; D remains ambiguous. The germline V gene encodes CDR1 SGHAT and CDR2 FQNNGV. The CDR3 contains 14 residues. V was shortened by 1 base and J by 3 bases, with 7 bases between the two germline ends. The CDR3 sequence: CASSLGGGKNIQYF. The CDR3 bases are TGTGCCAGCAGCTTAGGAGGTGGCAAAAACATTCAGTACTTC.

This chain connects TRBV19 to TRBJ1-2, with D perhaps TRBD1 (5 bases). The CDR3 is 15 amino acids. The V and J ends lost 4 bases and 3 bases respectively, with 15 bases between them. Germline lookup yields CDR1 LNHDA and CDR2 SQIVND (reference sequence). The CDR3 reads CASSTSTVDYYGYTF. In nucleotides, the CDR3 is TGTGCCAGTAGTACCTCGACAGTAGATTACTATGGCTACACCTTC.

The V and J genes are TRBV19 and TRBJ1-1; maybe TRBD1 (6 bases). The germline CDR1 and CDR2 sequences are LNHDA and SQIVND (reference sequence). This CDR3 has 13 residues. Trimming pared 5 bases from V and 1 base from J, leaving 8 bases between. The DNA of the CDR3 is TGTGCCAGTAGTGGGGACAAGAACACTGAAGCTTTCTTT. Translated, it gives CASSGDKNTEAFF.

The V call is TRBV2, the J call TRBJ1-2; D is unclear. The germline V and J ends were trimmed by 7 bases and 0 bases, with 15 bases remaining between them. The CDR3 spans 15 residues. Germline V gene data show CDR1 as SNHLY and CDR2 as FYNNEI. The CDR3 coding sequence is TGTGCCAGCACGCGTGACTCCGGAGCTAACTATGGCTACACCTTC. Protein: CASTRDSGANYGYTF.

The rearrangement uses TRBV2 and TRBJ1-6, with no clear D. V was cut by 5 bases and J by 6 bases, with 14 bases left in between. Germline CDR1 is SNHLY and CDR2 is FYNNEI. This CDR3 is 15 amino acids long. CDR3 protein: CASSRPAERNSPLHF. CDR3 in DNA: TGTGCCAGCAGTCGTCCGGCGGAACGTAATTCACCCCTCCACTTT.

J is TRBJ1-1 and V is TRBV18; D gene uncertain. V lost 6 bases to trimming and J lost 0 bases, with 17 bases between them. Per the germline V gene, CDR1 is KGHSH and CDR2 is LQKENI. The CDR3 sequence is 16 residues long. The CDR3: CASSPLAANLNTEAFF. The CDR3 nucleotides read TGTGCCAGCTCCCCCCTCGCGGCGAACCTGAACACTGAAGCTTTCTTT.

As to this clone: Within the sample, other DNA sequences also encode this same CDR3. The chain has TRBV19 and TRBJ2-3; 7 bases are a match to TRBD1. Looked up from germline, CDR1 is LNHDA and CDR2 is SQIVND (reference sequence). This CDR3 region has 13 residues. The V gene end was trimmed by 5 bases and the J gene end by 1 base; junction bases not matched to a gene: 0. The DNA for the CDR3 is TGTGCCAGTAGTGGACAGGGCACAGATACGCAGTATTTT. Protein: CASSGQGTDTQYF.

The chain employs TRBV6-6 and TRBJ1-5; 8 positions agree with TRBD1. The CDR3 is 17 amino acids. Germline CDR1 MNHNY, CDR2 SVGAGI (reference sequence). Trimming removed 6 bases from V and 0 bases from J; junction bases left unmatched: 10. The CDR3 region has the DNA TGTGCCAGCAGCCGATCGGGACAGGACGGTAGCAATCAGCCCCAGCATTTT. Translation: CASSRSGQDGSNQPQHF.

The rearrangement joins TRBV10-3 to TRBJ2-3, with TRBD2 identical over 11 bases. Germline CDR1 is ENHRY and CDR2 is SYGVKD. V trimming: 0 bases; J trimming: 7 bases; junction bases outside the gene matches: 9. The CDR3 has 17 amino acids. CDR3: CAISESGTSGSSNTQYF. CDR3 in DNA: TGTGCCATCAGTGAGTCCGGGACTAGCGGTTCTTCGAATACGCAGTATTTT.

V and J are TRBV27 and TRBJ1-1, with a possible D match to TRBD1 (5 bases). The CDR3 is 15 residues long. The germline V and J ends were trimmed by 3 bases and 0 bases, with 11 bases remaining between them. CDR1 MNHEY and CDR2 SMNVEV come from the germline V gene (reference sequence). CDR3 DNA: TGTGCCAGCAGTTTGAGCGGGACGATGAACACTGAAGCTTTCTTT. Translating gives CASSLSGTMNTEAFF.

The chain uses TRBV3-1 (or the pseudogene TRBV3-2) and TRBJ1-1, with 7 bases lining up with TRBD1. The CDR3 runs 15 residues. V lost 0 bases to trimming and J lost 5 bases; unmatched junction nucleotides: 6. CDR1 is LGHDT, CDR2 YNNKEL, per germline (reference sequence). CDR3 nucleotide sequence: TGTGCCAGCAGCCAAGATATGACAGGGAAAACTGAAGCTTTCTTT. Translating it yields CASSQDMTGKTEAFF.

The V call is TRBV5-4, the J call TRBJ1-6; possibly TRBD1 for D (6 bases). Trimming stripped 0 bases from V and 8 bases from J, with 9 bases between. There are 14 residues in the CDR3. In germline, CDR1 is SGHNT, CDR2 YYREEE (reference sequence). In DNA, the CDR3 is TGTGCCAGCAGCTTGGGGGACACTTATTCACCCCTCCACTTT. This gives the protein CASSLGDTYSPLHF.

V is TRBV11-2 and J is TRBJ1-1; D is possibly TRBD1 (5 bases). Germline values: CDR1 SGHAT, CDR2 FQNNGV. The CDR3 loop spans 13 amino acids. V was cut by 10 bases and J by 6 bases, with 18 bases left in between. The chain's CDR3 is CATQTAVSSEAFF. The DNA for the CDR3 is TGTGCCACCCAGACAGCAGTCTCATCTGAAGCTTTCTTT.